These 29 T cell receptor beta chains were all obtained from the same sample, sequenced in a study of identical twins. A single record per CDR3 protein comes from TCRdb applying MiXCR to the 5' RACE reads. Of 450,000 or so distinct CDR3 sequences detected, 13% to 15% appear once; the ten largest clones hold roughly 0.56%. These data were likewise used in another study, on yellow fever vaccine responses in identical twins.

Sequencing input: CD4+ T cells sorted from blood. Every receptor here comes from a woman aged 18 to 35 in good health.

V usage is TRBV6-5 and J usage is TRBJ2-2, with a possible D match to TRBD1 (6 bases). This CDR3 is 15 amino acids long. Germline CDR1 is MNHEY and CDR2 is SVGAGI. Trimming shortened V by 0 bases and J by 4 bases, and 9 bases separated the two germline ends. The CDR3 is CASSYSRTATGELFF. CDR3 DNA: TGTGCCAGCAGTTACTCGCGGACAGCCACCGGGGAGCTGTTTTTT.

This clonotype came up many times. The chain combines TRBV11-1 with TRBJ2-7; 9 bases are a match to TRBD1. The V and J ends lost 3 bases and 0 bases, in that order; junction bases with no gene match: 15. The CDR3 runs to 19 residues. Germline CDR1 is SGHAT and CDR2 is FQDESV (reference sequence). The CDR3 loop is CASSFSGQGSSGASYEQYF. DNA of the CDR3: TGTGCCAGCAGCTTTTCGGGACAGGGTTCATCGGGTGCCTCCTACGAGCAGTACTTC.

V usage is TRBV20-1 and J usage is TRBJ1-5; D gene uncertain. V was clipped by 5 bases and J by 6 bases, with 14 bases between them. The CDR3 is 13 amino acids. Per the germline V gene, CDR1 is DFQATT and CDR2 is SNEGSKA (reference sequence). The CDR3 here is CSAGESGIQPQHF. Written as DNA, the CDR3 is TGCAGTGCTGGGGAGAGTGGGATTCAGCCCCAGCATTTT.

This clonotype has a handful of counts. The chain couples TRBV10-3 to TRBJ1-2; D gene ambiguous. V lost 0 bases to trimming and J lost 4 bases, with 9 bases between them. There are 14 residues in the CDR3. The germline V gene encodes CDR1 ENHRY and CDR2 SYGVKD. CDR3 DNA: TGTGCCATCAGTGAGTCGATTGATACCTATGGCTACACCTTC. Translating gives CAISESIDTYGYTF.

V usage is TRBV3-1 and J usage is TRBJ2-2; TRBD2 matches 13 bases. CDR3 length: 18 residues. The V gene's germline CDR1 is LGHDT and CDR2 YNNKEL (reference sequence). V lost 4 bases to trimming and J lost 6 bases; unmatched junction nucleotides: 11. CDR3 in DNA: TGTGCCAGCAGCCCGAAGACTAGCGGGGGGCCAGGCCCCGGGGAGCTGTTTTTT. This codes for CASSPKTSGGPGPGELFF.

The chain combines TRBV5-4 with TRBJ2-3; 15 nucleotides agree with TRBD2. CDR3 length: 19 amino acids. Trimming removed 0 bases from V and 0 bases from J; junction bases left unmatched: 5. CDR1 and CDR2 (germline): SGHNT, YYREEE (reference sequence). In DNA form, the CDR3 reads TGTGCCAGCAGCTTGGCCGGGACTAGCGGGAGGATCAGCACAGATACGCAGTATTTT. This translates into CASSLAGTSGRISTDTQYF. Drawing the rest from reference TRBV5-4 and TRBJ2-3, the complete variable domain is ETGVTQSPTHLIKTRGQQVTLRCSSQSGHNTVSWYQQALGQGPQFIFQYYREEENGRGNFPPRFSGLQFPNYSSELNVNALELDDSALYLCASSLAGTSGRISTDTQYFGPGTRLTVL.

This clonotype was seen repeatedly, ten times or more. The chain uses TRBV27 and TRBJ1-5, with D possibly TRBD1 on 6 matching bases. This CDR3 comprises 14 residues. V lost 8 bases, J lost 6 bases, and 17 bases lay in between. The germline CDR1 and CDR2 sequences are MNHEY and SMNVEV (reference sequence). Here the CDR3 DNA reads TGTGCCAGCGTATCTAGGAGAGGGGGTCAGCCCCAGCATTTT. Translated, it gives CASVSRRGGQPQHF.

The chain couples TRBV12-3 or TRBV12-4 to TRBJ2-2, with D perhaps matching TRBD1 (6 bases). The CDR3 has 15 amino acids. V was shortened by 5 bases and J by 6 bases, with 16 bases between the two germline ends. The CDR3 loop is CASSPPGEGAGELFF. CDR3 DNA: TGTGCCAGCAGTCCCCCTGGAGAGGGGGCCGGGGAGCTGTTTTTT.

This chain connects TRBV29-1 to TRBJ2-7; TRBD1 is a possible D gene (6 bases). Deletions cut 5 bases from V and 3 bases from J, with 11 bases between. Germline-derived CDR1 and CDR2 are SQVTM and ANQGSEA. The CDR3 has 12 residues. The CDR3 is CSVRLQGYEQYF. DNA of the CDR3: TGCAGCGTTAGACTACAGGGCTACGAGCAGTACTTC.

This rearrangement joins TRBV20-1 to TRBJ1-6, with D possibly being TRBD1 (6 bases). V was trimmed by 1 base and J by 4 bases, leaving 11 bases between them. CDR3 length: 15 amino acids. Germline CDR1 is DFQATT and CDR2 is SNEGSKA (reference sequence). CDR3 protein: CSARGEGGYNSPLHF. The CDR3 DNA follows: TGCAGTGCTAGAGGAGAGGGGGGGTATAATTCACCCCTCCACTTT.

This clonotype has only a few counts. The CDR3 loop reads CASSFGGSPTYEQYF. In nucleotides, the CDR3 is TGTGCCAGCAGTTTCGGGGGGTCGCCCACCTACGAGCAGTACTTC. The J gene is TRBJ2-7, the V gene TRBV27, with 7 bases lining up with TRBD2. The CDR3 is 15 residues long. Germline lookup yields CDR1 MNHEY and CDR2 SMNVEV (reference sequence). The V gene end was trimmed by 3 bases and the J gene end by 2 bases; junction bases not matched to a gene: 7.

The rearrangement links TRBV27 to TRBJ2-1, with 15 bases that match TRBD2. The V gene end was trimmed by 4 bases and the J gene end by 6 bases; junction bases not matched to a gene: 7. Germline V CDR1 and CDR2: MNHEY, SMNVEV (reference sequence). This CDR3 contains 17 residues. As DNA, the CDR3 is TGTGCCAGCAGTTCCTGGACTAGCGGGGGGGTCGGCAATGAGCAGTTCTTC. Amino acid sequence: CASSSWTSGGVGNEQFF.

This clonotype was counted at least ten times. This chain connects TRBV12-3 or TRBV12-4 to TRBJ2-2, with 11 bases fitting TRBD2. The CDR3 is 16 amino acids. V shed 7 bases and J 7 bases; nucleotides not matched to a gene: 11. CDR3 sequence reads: CASILSSGGLSGELFF. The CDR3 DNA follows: TGTGCCAGCATCCTATCTAGCGGGGGGCTGAGCGGGGAGCTGTTTTTT.

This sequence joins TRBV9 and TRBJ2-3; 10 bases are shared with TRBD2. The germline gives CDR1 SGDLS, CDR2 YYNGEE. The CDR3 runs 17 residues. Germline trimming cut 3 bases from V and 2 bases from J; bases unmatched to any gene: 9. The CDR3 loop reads CASSAPSLAGYTDTQYF. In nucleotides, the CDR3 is TGTGCCAGCAGCGCCCCATCACTAGCGGGGTACACAGATACGCAGTATTTT.

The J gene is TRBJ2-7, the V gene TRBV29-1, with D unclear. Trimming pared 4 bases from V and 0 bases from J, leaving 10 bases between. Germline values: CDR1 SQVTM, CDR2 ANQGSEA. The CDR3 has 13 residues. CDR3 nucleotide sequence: TGCAGCGTTGCTTATACAGTCTCCTACGAGCAGTACTTC. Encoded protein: CSVAYTVSYEQYF.

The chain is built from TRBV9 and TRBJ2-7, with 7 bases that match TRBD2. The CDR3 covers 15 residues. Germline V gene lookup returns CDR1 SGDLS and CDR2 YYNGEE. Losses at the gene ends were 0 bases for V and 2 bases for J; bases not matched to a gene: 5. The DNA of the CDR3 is TGTGCCAGCAGCGTAGGCCAGGGACTACCCTACGAGCAGTACTTC. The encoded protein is CASSVGQGLPYEQYF.

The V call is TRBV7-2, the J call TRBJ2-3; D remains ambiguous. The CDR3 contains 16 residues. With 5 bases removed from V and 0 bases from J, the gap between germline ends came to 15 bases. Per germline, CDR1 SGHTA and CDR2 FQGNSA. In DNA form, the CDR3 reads TGTGCCAGCAGCCGCCGGCCGTGGCCCAGCACAGATACGCAGTATTTT. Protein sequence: CASSRRPWPSTDTQYF.

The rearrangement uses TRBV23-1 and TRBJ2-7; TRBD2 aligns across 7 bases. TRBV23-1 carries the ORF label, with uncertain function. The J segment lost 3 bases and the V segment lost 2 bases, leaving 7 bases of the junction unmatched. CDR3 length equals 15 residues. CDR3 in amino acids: CASSQISGEDYEQYF. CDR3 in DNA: TGCGCCAGCAGTCAAATAAGCGGGGAGGACTACGAGCAGTACTTC.

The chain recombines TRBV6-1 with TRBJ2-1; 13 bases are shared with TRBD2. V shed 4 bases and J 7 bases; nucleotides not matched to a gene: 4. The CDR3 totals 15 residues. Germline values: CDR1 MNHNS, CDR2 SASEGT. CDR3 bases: TGTGCCAGCAGTGGGACTAGCGGGAGATGGAATGAGCAGTTCTTC. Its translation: CASSGTSGRWNEQFF.

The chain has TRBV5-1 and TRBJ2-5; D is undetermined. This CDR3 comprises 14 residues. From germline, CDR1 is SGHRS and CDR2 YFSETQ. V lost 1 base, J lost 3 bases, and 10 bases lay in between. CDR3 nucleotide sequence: TGCGCCAGCAGCTTGAATCCGGGTGAAGAGACCCAGTACTTC. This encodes CASSLNPGEETQYF. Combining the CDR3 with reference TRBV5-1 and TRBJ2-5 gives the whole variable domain KAGVTQTPRYLIKTRGQQVTLSCSPISGHRSVSWYQQTPGQGLQFLFEYFSETQRNKGNFPGRFSGRQFSNSRSEMNVSTLELGDSALYLCASSLNPGEETQYFGPGTRLLVL.

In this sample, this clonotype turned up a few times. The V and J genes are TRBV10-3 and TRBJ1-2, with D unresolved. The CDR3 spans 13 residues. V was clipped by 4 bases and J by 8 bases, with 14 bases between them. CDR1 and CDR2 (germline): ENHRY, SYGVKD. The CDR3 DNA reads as TGTGCCATCAGTGGGGAAGGACTAGGCGGCTACACCTTC. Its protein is CAISGEGLGGYTF.

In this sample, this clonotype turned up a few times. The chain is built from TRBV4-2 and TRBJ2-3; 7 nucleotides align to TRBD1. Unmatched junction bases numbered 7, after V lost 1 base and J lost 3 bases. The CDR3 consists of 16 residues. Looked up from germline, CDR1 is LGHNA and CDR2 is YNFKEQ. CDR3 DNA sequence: TGTGCCAGCAGCCAAGTCACAGGGGCCCAAACAGATACGCAGTATTTT. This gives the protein CASSQVTGAQTDTQYF.

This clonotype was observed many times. For the CDR3, the DNA is TGTGCCATCAGTGCCGACAGCTTACTTGATGAGCAGTTCTTC. Translation gives CAISADSLLDEQFF. The V gene is TRBV10-3, the J gene TRBJ2-1, with D possibly being TRBD1 (5 bases). The CDR3 loop spans 14 amino acids. Germline values: CDR1 ENHRY, CDR2 SYGVKD. V shed 4 bases and J shed 8 bases, with 15 bases lying between them.

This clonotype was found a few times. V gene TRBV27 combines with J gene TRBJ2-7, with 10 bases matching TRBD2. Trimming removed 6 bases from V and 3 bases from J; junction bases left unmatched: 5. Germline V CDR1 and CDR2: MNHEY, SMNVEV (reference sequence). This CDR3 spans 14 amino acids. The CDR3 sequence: CASRERGGFYEQYF. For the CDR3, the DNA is TGTGCCAGCAGAGAGCGGGGGGGATTCTACGAGCAGTACTTC.

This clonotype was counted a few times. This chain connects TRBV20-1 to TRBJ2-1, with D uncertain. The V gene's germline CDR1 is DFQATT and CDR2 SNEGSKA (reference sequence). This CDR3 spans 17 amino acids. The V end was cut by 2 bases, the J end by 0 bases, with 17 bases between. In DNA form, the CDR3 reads TGCAGTGCTAGACCCGCGAGCGTGGGGTTCTCCTACAATGAGCAGTTCTTC. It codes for CSARPASVGFSYNEQFF.

This CDR3 is CASRGDTYNEQFF. DNA for the CDR3: TGTGCCAGCAGGGGGGACACCTACAATGAGCAGTTCTTC. This chain uses TRBV12-3 or TRBV12-4 with TRBJ2-1; a possible D gene is TRBD1 (6 bases). The CDR3 sequence is 13 residues long. The V and J ends lost 6 bases and 2 bases respectively, with 8 bases between them.

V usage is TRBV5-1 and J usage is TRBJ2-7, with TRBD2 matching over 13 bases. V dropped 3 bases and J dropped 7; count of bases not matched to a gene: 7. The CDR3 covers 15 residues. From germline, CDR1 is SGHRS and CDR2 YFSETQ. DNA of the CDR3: TGCGCCAGCAGCTCCGGACTAGCGGGAGTGAAAGAGCAGTACTTC. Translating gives CASSSGLAGVKEQYF.

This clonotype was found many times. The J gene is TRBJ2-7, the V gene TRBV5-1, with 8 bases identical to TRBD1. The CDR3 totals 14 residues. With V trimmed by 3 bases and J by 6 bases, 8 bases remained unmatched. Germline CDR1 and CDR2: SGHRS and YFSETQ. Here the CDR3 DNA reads TGCGCCAGCAGCTATTCAGGGGGCCTCGGCGAGCAGTACTTC. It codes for CASSYSGGLGEQYF. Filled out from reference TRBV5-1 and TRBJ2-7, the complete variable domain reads KAGVTQTPRYLIKTRGQQVTLSCSPISGHRSVSWYQQTPGQGLQFLFEYFSETQRNKGNFPGRFSGRQFSNSRSEMNVSTLELGDSALYLCASSYSGGLGEQYFGPGTRLTVT.

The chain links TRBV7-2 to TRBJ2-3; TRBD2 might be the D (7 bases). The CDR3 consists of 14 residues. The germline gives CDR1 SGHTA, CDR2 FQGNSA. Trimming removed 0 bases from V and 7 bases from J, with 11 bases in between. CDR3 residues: CASSLAGGLNTQYF. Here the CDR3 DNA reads TGTGCCAGCAGCTTAGCGGGGGGGCTTAATACGCAGTATTTT.